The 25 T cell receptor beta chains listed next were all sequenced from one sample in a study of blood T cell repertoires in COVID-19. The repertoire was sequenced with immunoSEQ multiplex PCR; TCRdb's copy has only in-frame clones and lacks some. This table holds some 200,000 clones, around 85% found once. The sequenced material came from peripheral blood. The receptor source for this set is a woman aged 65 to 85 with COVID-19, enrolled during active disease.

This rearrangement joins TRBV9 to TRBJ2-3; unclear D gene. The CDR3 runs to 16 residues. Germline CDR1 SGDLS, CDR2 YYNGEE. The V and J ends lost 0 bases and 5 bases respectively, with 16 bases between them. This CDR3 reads CASSVDFGPARDTQYF. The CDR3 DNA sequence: TGTGCCAGCAGCGTAGACTTTGGGCCAGCTCGAGATACGCAGTATTTT.

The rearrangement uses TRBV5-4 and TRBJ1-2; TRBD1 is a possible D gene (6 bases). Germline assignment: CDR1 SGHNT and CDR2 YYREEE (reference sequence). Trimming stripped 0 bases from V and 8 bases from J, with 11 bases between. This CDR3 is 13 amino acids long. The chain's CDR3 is CASSLDRVEGYTF. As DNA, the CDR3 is TGTGCCAGCAGCTTGGACAGGGTTGAAGGCTACACCTTC. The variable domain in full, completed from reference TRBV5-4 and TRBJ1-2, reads ETGVTQSPTHLIKTRGQQVTLRCSSQSGHNTVSWYQQALGQGPQFIFQYYREEENGRGNFPPRFSGLQFPNYSSELNVNALELDDSALYLCASSLDRVEGYTFGSGTRLTVV.

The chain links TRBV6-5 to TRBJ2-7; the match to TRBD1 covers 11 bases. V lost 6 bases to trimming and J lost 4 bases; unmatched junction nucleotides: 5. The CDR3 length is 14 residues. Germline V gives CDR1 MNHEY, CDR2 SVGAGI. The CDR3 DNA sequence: TGTGCCAGCAGCTCGGACAGGGGGCTGTACGAGCAGTACTTC. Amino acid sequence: CASSSDRGLYEQYF.

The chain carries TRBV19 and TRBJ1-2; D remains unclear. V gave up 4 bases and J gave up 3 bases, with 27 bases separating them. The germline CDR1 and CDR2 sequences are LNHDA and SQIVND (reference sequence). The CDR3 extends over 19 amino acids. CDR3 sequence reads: CASSTSSGRLVKGDYGYTF. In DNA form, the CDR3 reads TGTGCCAGTAGTACCTCAAGCGGAAGACTCGTCAAGGGTGACTATGGCTACACCTTC.

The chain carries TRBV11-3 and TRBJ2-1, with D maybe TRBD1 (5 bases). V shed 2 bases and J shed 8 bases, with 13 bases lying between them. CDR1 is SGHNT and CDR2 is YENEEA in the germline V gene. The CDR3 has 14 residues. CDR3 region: CASSLSLQGYEQFF. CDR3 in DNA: TGTGCCAGCAGCTTAAGTCTCCAGGGCTATGAGCAGTTCTTC.

CDR3 region: CASKASRTNYGYTF. CDR3 DNA: TGTGCCAGCAAGGCCAGCAGGACTAACTATGGCTACACCTTC. V usage is TRBV2 and J usage is TRBJ1-2; no clear D gene. CDR3 length equals 14 residues. Per the germline V gene, CDR1 is SNHLY and CDR2 is FYNNEI. V gave up 7 bases and J gave up 0 bases, with 12 bases separating them.

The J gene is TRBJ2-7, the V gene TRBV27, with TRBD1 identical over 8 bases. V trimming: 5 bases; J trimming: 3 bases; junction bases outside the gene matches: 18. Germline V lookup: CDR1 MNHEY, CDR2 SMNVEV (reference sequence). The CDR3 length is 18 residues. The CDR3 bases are TGTGCCAGCAGTCCGAAAACAAATAGGACAGGGTCAAGCTACGAGCAGTACTTC. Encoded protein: CASSPKTNRTGSSYEQYF.

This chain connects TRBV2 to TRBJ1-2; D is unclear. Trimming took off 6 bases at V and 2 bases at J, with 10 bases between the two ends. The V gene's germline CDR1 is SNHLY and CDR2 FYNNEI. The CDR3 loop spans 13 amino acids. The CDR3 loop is CASRAHLNYGYTF. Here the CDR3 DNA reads TGTGCCAGCAGGGCCCACCTCAACTATGGCTACACCTTC.

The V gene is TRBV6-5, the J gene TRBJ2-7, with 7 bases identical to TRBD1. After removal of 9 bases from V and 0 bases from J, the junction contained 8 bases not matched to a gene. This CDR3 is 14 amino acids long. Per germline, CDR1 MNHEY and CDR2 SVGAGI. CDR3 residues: CASTGQANSYEQYF. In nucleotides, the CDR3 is TGTGCCAGTACCGGACAGGCGAACTCCTACGAGCAGTACTTC.

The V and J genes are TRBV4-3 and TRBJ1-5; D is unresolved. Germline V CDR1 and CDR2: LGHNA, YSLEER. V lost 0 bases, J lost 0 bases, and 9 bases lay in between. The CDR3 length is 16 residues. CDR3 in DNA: TGCGCCAGCAGCCAAGATCACAGTAATAGCAATCAGCCCCAGCATTTT. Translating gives CASSQDHSNSNQPQHF.

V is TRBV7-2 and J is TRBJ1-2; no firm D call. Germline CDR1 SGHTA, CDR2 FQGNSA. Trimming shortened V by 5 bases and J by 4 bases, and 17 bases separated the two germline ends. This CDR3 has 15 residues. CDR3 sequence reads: CASSTTTTPAYGYTF. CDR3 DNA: TGTGCCAGCAGCACGACGACAACACCAGCCTATGGCTACACCTTC. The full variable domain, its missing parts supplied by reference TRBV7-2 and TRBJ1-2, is GAGVSQSPSNKVTEKGKDVELRCDPISGHTALYWYRQSLGQGLEFLIYFQGNSAPDKSGLPSDRFSAERTGGSVSTLTIQRTQQEDSAVYLCASSTTTTPAYGYTFGSGTRLTVV.

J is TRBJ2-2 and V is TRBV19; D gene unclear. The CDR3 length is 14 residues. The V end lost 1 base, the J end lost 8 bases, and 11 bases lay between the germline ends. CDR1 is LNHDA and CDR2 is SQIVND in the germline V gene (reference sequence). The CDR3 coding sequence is TGTGCCAGTAGTATAGGCCCGGGTTTTGGGGAGCTGTTTTTT. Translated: CASSIGPGFGELFF.

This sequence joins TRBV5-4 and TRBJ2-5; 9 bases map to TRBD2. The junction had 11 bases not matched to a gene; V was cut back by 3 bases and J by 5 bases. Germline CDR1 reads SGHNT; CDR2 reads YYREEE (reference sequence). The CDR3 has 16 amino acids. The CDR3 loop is CASSSGTSRVQETQYF. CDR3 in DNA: TGTGCCAGCAGCTCAGGGACTAGCAGGGTCCAGGAGACCCAGTACTTC. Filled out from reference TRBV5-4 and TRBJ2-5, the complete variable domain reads ETGVTQSPTHLIKTRGQQVTLRCSSQSGHNTVSWYQQALGQGPQFIFQYYREEENGRGNFPPRFSGLQFPNYSSELNVNALELDDSALYLCASSSGTSRVQETQYFGPGTRLLVL.

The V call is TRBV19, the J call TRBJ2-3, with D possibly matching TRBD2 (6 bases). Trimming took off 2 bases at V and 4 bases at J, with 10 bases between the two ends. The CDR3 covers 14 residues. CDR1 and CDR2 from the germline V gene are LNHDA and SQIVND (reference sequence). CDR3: CASSISGSADTQYF. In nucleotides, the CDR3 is TGTGCCAGTAGTATATCCGGGAGCGCAGATACGCAGTATTTT.

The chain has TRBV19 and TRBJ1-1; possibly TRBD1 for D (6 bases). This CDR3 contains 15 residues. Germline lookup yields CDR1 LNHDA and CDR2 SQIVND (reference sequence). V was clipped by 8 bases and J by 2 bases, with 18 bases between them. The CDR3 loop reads CASSTLDGTNTEAFF. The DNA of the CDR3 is TGTGCCAGTTCCACCTTAGACGGGACAAACACTGAAGCTTTCTTT.

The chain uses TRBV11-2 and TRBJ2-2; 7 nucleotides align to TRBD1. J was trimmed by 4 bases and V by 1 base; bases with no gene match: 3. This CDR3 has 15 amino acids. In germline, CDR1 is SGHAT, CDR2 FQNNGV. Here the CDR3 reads CASSLVPGGTGELFF. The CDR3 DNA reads TGTGCCAGCAGCTTAGTCCCAGGGGGCACCGGGGAGCTGTTTTTT.

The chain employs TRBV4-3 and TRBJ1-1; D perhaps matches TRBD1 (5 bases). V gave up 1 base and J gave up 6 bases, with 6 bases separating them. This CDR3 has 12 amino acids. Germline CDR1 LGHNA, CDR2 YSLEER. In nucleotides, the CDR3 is TGCGCCAGCAGCCAAGGGGGGGCTGAAGCTTTCTTT. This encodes CASSQGGAEAFF.

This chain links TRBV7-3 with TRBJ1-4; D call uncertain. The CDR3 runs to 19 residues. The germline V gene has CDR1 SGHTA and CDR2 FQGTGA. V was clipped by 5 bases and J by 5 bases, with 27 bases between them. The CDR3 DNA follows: TGTGCCAGCAGCCCGATCACAAGCGGGTTCTTCCTTGTAAATGAAAAACTGTTTTTT. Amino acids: CASSPITSGFFLVNEKLFF.

The CDR3 here is CASSKTTENTEAFF. CDR3 in DNA: TGTGCCAGCAGTAAGACGACAGAGAACACTGAAGCTTTCTTT. The J gene is TRBJ1-1, the V gene TRBV6-5; a weak D match, TRBD1 (5 bases). With 5 bases removed from V and 1 base from J, the gap between germline ends came to 11 bases. This CDR3 region has 14 residues. Germline V gene sequence: CDR1 MNHEY, CDR2 SVGAGI.

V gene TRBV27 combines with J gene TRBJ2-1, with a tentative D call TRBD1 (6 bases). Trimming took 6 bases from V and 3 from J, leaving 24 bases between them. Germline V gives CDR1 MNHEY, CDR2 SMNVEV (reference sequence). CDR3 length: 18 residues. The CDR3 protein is CASSTIWLKDSHYNEQFF. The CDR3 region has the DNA TGTGCCAGCAGCACTATATGGCTAAAGGACAGTCACTACAATGAGCAGTTCTTC.

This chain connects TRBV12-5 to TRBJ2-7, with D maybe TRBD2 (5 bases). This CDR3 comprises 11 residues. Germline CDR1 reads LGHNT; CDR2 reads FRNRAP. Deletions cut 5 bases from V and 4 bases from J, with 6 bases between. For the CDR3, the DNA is TGTGCTAGTGGTAGCGGATACGAGCAGTACTTC. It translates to CASGSGYEQYF.

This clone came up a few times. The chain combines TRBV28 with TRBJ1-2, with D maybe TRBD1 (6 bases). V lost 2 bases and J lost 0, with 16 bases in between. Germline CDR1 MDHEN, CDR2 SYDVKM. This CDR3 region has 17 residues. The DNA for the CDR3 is TGTGCCAGCAGTTTAGGGGGCAGGGTGGGAGCTAACTATGGCTACACCTTC. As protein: CASSLGGRVGANYGYTF.

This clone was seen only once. The CDR3 is CASSTGGLYYGNQPQHF. The CDR3 DNA reads as TGTGCCAGTAGTACGGGAGGGCTATACTATGGCAATCAGCCCCAGCATTTT. The gene calls are TRBV19 and TRBJ1-5; unclear D gene. V gave up 4 bases and J gave up 2 bases, with 18 bases separating them. CDR1 and CDR2 (germline): LNHDA, SQIVND (reference sequence). This CDR3 is built from 17 residues.

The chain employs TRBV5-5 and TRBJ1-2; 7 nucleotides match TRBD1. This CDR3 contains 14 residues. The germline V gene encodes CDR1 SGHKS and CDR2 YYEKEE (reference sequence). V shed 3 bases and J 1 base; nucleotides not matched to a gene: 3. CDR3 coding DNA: TGTGCCAGCAGCTATCGGGACAGTAACTATGGCTACACCTTC. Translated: CASSYRDSNYGYTF.

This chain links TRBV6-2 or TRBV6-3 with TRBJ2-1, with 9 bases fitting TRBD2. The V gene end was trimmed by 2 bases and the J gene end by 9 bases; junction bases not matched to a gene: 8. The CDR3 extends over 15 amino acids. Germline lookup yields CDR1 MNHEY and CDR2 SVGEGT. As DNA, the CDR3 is TGTGCCAGCAGTTACGGTCTAGCGGGGACAATTGAGCAGTTCTTC. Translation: CASSYGLAGTIEQFF.